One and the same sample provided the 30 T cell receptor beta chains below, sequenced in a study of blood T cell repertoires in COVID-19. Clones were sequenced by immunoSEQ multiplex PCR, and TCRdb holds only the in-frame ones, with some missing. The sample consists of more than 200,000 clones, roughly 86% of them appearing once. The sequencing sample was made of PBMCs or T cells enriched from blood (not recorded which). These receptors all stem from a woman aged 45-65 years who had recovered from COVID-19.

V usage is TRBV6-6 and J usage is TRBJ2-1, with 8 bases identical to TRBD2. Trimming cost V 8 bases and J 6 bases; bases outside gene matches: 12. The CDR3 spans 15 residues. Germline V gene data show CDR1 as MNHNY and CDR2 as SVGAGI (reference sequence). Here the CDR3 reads CASSIPGLDSNEQFF. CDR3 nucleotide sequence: TGTGCCAGCTCTATCCCGGGACTAGATAGCAATGAGCAGTTCTTC.

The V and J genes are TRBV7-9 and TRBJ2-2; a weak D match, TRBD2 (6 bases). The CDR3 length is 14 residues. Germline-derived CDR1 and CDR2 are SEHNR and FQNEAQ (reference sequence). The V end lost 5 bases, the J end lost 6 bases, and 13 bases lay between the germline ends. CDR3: CASSRTGGAGELFF. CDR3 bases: TGTGCCAGCAGCCGAACAGGAGGGGCCGGGGAGCTGTTTTTT.

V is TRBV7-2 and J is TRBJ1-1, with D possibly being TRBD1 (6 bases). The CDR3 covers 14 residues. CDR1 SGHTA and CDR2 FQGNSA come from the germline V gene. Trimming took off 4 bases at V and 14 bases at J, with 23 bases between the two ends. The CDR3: CASSSGGGGRQDFF. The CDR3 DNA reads TGTGCCAGCAGCTCCGGGGGGGGCGGGCGCCAGGACTTCTTT.

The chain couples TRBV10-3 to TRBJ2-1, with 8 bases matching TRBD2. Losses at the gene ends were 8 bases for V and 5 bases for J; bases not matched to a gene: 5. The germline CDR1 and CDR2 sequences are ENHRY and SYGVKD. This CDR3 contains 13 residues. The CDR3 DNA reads TGTGCCATCCGGGCCGGGAGGGACAATGAGCAGTTCTTC. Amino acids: CAIRAGRDNEQFF.

CDR3 sequence reads: CASSYVAAPYEQYF. The DNA for the CDR3 is TGTGCCAGCAGTTATGTAGCGGCCCCCTACGAGCAGTACTTC. The chain is built from TRBV27 and TRBJ2-7, with D possibly matching TRBD2 (6 bases). Between the trimmed V and J ends, which lost 4 bases and 2 bases, there was a span of 12 bases. The length of the CDR3 is 14 residues. Germline V gene lookup returns CDR1 MNHEY and CDR2 SMNVEV (reference sequence).

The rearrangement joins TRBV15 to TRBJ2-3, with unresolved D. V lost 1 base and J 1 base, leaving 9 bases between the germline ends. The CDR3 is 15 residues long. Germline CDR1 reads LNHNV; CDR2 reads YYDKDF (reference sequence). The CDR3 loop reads CATSRGPMGTDTQYF. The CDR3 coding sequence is TGTGCCACCAGCAGAGGGCCGATGGGCACAGATACGCAGTATTTT.

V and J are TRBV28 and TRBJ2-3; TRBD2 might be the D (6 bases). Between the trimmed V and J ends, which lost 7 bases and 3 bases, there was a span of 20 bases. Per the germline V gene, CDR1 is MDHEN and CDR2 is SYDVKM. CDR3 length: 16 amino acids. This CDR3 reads CASNLGASGDTDTQYF. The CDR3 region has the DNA TGTGCCAGCAACTTGGGAGCGTCGGGAGATACAGATACGCAGTATTTT.

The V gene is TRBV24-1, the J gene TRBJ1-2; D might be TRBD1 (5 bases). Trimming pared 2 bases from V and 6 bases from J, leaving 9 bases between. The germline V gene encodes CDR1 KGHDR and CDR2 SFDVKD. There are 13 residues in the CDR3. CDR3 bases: TGTGCCACCAGTGATTGGGACTTCGATGGCTACACCTTC. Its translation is CATSDWDFDGYTF.

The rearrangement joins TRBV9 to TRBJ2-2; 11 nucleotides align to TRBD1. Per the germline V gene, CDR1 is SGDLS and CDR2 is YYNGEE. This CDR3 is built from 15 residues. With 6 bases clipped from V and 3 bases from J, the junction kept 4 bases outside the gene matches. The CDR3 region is CASTGTGGYTGELFF. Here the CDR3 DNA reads TGTGCCAGCACCGGGACAGGGGGGTACACCGGGGAGCTGTTTTTT.

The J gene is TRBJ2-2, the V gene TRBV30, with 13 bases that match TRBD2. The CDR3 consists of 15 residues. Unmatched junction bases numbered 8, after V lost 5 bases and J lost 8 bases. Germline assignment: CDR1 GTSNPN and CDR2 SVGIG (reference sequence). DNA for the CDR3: TGTGCCTGGGGGGGGACTAGCGGGATTTTTGGGGAGCTGTTTTTT. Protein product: CAWGGTSGIFGELFF.

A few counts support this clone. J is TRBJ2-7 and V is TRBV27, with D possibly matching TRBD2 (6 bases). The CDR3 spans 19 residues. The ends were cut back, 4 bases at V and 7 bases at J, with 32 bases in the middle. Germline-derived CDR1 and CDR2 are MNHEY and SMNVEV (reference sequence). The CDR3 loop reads CASSSYPSRDSGSRREQYF. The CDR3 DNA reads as TGTGCCAGCAGTTCATATCCTAGCCGAGATAGCGGAAGCCGTAGGGAGCAGTACTTC.

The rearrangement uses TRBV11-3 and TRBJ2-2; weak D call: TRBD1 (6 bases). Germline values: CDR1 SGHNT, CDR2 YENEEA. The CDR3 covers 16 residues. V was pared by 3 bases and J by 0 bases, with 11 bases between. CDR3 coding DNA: TGTGCCAGCAGCTTTACTTACAGGGCGAACACCGGGGAGCTGTTTTTT. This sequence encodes CASSFTYRANTGELFF.

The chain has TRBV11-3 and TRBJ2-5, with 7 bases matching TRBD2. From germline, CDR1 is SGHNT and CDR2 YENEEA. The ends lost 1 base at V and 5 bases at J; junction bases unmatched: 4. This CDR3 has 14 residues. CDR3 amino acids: CASSLGPSGETQYF. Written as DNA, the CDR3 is TGTGCCAGCAGCTTAGGACCTAGCGGTGAGACCCAGTACTTC.

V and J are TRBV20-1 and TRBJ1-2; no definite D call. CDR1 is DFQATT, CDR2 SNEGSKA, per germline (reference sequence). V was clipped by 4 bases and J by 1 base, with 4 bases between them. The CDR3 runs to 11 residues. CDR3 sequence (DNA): TGCAGTGCTATTCGTAACTATGGCTACACCTTC. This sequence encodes CSAIRNYGYTF.

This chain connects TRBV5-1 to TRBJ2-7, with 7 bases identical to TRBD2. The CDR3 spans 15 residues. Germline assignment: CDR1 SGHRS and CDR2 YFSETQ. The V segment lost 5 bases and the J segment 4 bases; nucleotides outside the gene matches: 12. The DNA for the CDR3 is TGCGCCAGCAGAAATAACCTAGCGGACACATACGAGCAGTACTTC. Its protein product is CASRNNLADTYEQYF.

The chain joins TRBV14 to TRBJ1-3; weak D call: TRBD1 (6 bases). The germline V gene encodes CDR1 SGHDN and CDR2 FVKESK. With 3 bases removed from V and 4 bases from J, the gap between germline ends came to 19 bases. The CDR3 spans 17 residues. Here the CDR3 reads CASSHPGQRSTGNTIYF. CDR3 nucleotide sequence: TGTGCCAGCAGCCACCCCGGACAGAGATCGACCGGAAACACCATATATTTT.

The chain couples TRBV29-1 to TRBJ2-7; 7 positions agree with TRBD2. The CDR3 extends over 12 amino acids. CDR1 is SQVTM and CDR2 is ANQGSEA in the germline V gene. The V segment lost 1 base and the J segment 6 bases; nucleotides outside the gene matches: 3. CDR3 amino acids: CSVEAGGSEQYF. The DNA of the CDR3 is TGCAGCGTTGAAGCGGGAGGATCCGAGCAGTACTTC.

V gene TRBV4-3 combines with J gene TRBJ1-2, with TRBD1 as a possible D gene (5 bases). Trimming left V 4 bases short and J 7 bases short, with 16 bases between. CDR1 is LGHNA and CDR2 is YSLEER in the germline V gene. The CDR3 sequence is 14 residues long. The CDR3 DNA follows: TGCGCCAGCAGCCTGACATTGGCGCAGGGTGGCTACACCTTC. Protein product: CASSLTLAQGGYTF.

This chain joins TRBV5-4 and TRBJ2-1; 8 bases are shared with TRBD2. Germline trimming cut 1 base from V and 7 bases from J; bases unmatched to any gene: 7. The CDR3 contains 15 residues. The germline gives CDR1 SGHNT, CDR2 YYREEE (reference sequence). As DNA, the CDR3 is TGTGCCAGCAGCTTGTCGTCGGGAGGGGTAAATGAGCAGTTCTTC. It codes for CASSLSSGGVNEQFF.

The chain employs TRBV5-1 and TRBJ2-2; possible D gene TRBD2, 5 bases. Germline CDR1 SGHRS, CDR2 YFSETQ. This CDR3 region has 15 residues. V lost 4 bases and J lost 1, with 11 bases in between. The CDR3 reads CASSLTSGNTGELFF. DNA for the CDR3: TGCGCCAGCAGCCTCACTAGTGGGAACACCGGGGAGCTGTTTTTT.

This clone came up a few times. The chain's CDR3 is CASCKGNRHGYTF. The CDR3 nucleotides are TGTGCCAGCTGTAAGGGGAATCGGCATGGCTACACCTTC. The rearrangement links TRBV28 to TRBJ1-2; possibly TRBD1 for D (5 bases). The V end lost 8 bases, the J end lost 6 bases, and 16 bases lay between the germline ends. Germline V gives CDR1 MDHEN, CDR2 SYDVKM. CDR3 size: 13 residues.

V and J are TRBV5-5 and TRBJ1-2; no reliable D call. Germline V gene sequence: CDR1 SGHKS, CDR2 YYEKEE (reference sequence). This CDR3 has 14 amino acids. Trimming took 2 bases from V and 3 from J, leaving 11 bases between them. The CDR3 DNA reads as TGTGCCAGCAGCTTAGTGAGTCTGGACTATGGCTACACCTTC. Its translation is CASSLVSLDYGYTF. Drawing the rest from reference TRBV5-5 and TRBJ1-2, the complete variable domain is DAGVTQSPTHLIKTRGQQVTLRCSPISGHKSVSWYQQVLGQGPQFIFQYYEKEERGRGNFPDRFSARQFPNYSSELNVNALLLGDSALYLCASSLVSLDYGYTFGSGTRLTVV.

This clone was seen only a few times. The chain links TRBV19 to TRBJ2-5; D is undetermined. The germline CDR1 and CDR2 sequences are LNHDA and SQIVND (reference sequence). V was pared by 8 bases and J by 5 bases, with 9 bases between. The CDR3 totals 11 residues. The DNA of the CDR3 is TGTGCCAGTCTCCAGCGTGAGACCCAGTACTTC. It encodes CASLQRETQYF.

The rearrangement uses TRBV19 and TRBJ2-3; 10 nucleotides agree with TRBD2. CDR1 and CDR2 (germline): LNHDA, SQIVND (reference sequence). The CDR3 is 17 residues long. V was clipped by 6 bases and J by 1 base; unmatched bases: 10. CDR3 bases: TGTGCCAGTAGGGAGGGAGCGGGAGGGCCGGGCACAGATACGCAGTATTTT. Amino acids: CASREGAGGPGTDTQYF.

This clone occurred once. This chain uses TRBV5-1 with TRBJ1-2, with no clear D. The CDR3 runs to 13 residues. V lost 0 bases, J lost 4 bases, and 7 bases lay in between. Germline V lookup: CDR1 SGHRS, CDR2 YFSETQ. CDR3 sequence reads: CASSLAESYGYTF. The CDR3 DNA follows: TGCGCCAGCAGCTTGGCCGAGAGCTATGGCTACACCTTC.

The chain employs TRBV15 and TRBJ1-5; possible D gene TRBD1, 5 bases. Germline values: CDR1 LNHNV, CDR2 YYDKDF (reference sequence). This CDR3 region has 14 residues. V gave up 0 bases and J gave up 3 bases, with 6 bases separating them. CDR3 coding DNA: TGTGCCACCAGCAGAGACAGGGCCAATCAGCCCCAGCATTTT. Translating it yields CATSRDRANQPQHF.

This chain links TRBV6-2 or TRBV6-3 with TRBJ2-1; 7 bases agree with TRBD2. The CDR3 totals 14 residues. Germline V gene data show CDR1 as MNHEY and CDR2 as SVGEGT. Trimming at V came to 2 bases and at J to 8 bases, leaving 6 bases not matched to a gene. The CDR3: CASSYGRESDEQFF. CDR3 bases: TGTGCCAGCAGTTACGGGCGGGAGAGTGATGAGCAGTTCTTC.

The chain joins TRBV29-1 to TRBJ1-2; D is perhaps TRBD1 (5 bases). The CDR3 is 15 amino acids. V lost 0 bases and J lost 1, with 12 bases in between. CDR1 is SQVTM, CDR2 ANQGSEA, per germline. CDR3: CSVEDLRDFNYGYTF. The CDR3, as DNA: TGCAGCGTTGAAGATCTCAGGGATTTTAACTATGGCTACACCTTC.

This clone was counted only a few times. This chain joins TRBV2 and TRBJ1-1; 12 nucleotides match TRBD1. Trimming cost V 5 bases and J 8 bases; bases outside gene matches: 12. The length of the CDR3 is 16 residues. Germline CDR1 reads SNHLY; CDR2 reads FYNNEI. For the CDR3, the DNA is TGTGCCAGCAGTCCTAGCGGGGACAGGGGGCGAGGAGAAGCTTTCTTT. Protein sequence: CASSPSGDRGRGEAFF.

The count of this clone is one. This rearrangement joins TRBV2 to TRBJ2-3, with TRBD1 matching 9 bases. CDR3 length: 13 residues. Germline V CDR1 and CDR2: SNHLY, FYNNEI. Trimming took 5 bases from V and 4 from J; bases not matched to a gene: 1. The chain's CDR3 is CASSNRGPDTQYF. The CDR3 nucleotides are TGTGCCAGCAGTAACAGGGGGCCAGATACGCAGTATTTT.